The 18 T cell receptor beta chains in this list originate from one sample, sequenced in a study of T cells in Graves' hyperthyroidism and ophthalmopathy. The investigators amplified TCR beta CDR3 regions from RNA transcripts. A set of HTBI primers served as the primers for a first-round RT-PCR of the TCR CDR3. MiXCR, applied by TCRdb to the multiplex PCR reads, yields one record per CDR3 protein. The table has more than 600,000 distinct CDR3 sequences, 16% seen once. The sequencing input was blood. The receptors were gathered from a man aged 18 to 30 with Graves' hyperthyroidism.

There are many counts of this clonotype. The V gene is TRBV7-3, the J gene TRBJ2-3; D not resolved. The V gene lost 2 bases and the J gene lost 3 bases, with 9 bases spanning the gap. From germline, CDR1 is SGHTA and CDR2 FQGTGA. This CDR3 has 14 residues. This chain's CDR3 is CASSLFPETDTQYF. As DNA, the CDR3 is TGTGCCAGCAGCTTATTCCCTGAGACAGATACGCAGTATTTT.

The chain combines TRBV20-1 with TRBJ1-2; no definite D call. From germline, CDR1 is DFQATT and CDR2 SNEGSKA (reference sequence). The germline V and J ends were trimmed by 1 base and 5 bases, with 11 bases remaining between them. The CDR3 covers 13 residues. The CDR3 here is CSARVTYSYGYTF. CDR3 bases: TGCAGTGCTAGAGTAACGTACTCTTATGGCTACACCTTC.

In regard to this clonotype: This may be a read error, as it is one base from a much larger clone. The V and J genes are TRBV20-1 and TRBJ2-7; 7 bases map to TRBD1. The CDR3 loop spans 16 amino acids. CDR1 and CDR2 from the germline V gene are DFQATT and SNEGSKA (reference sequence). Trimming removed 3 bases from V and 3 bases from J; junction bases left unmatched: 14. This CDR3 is CSARGMQGEKVYEQYF. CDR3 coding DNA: TGCAGTGCTAGGGGTATGCAGGGGGAGAAGGTCTACGAGCAGTACTTC.

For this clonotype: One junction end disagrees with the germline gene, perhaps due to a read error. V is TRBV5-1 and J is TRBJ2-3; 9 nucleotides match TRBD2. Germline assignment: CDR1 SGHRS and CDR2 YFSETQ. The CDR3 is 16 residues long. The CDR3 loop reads CASSWGSGRSTDTQYF. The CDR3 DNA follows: TGTGCCAGCAGCTGGGGTAGCGGGAGAAGCACAGATACGCAGTATTTT. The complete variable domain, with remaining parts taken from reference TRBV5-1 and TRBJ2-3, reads KAGVTQTPRYLIKTRGQQVTLSCSPISGHRSVSWYQQTPGQGLQFLFEYFSETQRNKGNFPGRFSGRQFSNSRSEMNVSTLELGDSALYLCASSWGSGRSTDTQYFGPGTRLTVL.

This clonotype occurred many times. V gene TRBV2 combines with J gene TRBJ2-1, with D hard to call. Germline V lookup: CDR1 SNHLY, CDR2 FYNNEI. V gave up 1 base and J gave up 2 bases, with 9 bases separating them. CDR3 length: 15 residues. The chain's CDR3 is CASSEGLITYNEQFF. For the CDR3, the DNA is TGTGCCAGCAGTGAAGGGCTTATTACCTACAATGAGCAGTTCTTC. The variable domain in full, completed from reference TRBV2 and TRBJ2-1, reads EPEVTQTPSHQVTQMGQEVILRCVPISNHLYFYWYRQILGQKVEFLVSFYNNEISEKSEIFDDQFSVERPDGSNFTLKIRSTKLEDSAMYFCASSEGLITYNEQFFGPGTRLTVL.

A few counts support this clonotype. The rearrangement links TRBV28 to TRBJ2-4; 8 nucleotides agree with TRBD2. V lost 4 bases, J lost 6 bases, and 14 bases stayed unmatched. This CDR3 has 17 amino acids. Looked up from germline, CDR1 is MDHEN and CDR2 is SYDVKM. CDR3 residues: CASSWTPGLVEINIQYF. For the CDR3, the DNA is TGTGCCAGCAGTTGGACTCCGGGACTAGTGGAAATAAACATTCAGTACTTC.

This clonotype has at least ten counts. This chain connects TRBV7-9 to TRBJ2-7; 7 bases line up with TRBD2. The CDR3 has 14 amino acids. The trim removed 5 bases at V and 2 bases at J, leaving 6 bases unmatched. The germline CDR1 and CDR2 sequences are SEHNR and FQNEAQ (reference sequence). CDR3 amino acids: CASSRGESTYEQYF. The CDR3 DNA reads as TGTGCCAGCAGCCGGGGGGAATCAACCTACGAGCAGTACTTC.

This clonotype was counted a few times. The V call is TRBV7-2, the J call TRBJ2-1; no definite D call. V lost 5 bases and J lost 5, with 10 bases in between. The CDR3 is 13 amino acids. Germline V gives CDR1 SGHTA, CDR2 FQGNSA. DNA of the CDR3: TGTGCCAGCAGCCCCTTCTGGAACAATGAGCAGTTCTTC. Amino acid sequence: CASSPFWNNEQFF. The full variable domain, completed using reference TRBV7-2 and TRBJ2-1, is GAGVSQSPSNKVTEKGKDVELRCDPISGHTALYWYRQSLGQGLEFLIYFQGNSAPDKSGLPSDRFSAERTGGSVSTLTIQRTQQEDSAVYLCASSPFWNNEQFFGPGTRLTVL.

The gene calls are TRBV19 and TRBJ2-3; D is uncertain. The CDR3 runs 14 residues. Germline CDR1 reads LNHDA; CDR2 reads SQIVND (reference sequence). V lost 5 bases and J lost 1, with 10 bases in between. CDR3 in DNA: TGTGCCAGTAGTCCGGCACGGGGCACAGATACGCAGTATTTT. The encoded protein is CASSPARGTDTQYF.

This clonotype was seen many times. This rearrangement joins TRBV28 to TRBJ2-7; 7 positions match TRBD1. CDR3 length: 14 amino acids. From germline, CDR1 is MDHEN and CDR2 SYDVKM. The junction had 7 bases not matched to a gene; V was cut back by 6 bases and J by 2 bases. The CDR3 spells CASSLRQGAYEQYF. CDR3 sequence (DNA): TGTGCCAGCAGCTTGCGACAGGGTGCCTACGAGCAGTACTTC.

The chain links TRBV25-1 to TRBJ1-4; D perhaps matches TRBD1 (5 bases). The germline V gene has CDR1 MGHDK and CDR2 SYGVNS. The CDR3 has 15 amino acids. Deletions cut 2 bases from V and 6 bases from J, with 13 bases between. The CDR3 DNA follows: TGTGCCAGCAGTGAACCCGGGACGGCAGATGAAAAACTGTTTTTT. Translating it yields CASSEPGTADEKLFF.

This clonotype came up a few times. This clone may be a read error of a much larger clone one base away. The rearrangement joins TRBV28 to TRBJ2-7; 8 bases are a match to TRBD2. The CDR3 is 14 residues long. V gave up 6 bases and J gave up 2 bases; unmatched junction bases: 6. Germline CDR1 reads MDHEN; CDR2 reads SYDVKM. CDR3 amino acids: CASSPNGRAYEQYF. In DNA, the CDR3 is TGTGCCAGCAGCCCGAACGGGAGGGCCTACGAGCAGTACTTC.

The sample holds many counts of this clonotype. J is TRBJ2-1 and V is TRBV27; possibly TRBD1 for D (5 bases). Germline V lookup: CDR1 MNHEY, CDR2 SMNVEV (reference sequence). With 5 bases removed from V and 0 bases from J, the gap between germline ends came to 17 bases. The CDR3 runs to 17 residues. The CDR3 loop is CASSTPFGHPSYNEQFF. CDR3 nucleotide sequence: TGTGCCAGCAGTACCCCTTTTGGACACCCCTCCTACAATGAGCAGTTCTTC.

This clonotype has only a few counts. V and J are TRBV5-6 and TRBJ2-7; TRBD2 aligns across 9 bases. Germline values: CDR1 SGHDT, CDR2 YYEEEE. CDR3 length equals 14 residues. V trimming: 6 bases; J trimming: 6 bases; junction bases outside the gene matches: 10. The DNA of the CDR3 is TGTGCCAGCATCATCGGCGGGAGGGCCGGCGAGCAGTACTTC. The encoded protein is CASIIGGRAGEQYF.

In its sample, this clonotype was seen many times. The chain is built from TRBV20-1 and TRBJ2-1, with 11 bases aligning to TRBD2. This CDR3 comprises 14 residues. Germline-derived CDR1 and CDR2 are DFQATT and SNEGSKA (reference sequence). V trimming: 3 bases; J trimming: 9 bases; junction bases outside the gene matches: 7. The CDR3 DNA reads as TGCAGTGCTAGTCGGACTAGCGGGTGGGCTGAGCAGTTCTTC. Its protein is CSASRTSGWAEQFF.

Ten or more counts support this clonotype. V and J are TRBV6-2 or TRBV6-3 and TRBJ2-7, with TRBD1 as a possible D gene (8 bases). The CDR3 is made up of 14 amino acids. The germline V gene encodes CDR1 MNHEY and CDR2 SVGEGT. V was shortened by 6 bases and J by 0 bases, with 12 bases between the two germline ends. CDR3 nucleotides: TGTGCCAGCAGAGCGGGACAGGCCTCCTACGAGCAGTACTTC. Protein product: CASRAGQASYEQYF.

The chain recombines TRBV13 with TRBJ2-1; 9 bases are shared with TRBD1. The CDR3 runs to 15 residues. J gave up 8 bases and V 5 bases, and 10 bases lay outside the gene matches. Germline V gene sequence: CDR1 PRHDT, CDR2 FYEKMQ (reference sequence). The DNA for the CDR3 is TGTGCCAGCAGCCCGGACAGGGGCCTCTCGGATGAGCAGTTCTTC. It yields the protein CASSPDRGLSDEQFF.

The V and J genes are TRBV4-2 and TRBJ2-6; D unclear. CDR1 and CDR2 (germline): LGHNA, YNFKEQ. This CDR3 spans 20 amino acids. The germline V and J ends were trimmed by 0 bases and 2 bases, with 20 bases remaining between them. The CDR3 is CASSQDFLAISSPGANVLTF. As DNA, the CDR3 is TGTGCCAGCAGCCAAGATTTCCTGGCTATTAGTTCCCCTGGGGCCAACGTCCTGACTTTC.